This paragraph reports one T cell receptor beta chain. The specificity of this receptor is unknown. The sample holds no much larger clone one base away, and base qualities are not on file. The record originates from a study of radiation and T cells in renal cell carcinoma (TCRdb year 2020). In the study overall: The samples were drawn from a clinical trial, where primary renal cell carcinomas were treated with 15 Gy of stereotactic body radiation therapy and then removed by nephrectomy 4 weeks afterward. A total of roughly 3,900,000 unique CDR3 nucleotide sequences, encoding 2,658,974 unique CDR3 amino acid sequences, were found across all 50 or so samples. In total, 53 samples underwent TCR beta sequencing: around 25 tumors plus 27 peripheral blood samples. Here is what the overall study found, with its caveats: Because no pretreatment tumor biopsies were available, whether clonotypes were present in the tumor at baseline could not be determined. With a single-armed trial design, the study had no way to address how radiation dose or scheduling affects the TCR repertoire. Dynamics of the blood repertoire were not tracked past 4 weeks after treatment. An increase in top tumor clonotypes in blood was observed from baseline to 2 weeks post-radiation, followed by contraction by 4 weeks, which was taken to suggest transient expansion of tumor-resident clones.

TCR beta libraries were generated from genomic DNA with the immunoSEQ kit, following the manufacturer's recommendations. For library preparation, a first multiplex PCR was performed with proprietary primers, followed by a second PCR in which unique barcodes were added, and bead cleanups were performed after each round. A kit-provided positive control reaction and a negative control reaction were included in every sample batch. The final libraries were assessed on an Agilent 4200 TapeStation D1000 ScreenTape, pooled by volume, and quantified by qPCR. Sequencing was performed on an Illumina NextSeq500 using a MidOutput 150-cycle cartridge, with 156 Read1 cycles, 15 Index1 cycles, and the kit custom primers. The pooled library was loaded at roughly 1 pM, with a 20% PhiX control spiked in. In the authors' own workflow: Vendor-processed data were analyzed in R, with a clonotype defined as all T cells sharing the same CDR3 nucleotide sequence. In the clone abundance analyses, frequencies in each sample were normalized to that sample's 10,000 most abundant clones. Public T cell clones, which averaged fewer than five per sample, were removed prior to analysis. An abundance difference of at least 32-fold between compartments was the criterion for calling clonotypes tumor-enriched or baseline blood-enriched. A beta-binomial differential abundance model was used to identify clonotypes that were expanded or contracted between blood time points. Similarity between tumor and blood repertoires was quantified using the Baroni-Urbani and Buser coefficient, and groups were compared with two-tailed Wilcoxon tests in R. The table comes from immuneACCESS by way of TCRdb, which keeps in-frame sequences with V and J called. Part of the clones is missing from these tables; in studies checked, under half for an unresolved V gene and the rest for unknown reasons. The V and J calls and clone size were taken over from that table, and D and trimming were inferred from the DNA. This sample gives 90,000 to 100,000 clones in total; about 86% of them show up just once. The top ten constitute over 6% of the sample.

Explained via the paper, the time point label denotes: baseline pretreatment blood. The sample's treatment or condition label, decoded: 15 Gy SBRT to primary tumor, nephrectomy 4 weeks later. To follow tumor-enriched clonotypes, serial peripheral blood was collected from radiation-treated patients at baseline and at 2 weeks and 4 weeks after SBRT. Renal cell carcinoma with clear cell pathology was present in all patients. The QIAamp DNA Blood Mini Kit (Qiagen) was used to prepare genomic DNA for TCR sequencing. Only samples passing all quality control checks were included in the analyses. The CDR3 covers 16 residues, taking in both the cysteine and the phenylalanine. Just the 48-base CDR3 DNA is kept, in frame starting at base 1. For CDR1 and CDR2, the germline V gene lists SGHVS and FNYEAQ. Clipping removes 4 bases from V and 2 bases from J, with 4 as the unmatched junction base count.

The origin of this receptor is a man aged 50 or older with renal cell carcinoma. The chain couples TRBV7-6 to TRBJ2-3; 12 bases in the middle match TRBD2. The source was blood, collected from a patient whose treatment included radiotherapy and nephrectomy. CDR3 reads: CASSWGLAGSTDTQYF. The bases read TGTGCCAGCAGCTGGGGACTAGCGGGTTCCACAGATACGCAGTATTTT.